This TCR beta chain was sequenced in a study of a mutant IDH1 vaccine in newly diagnosed glioma. Whole-study context: There were approximately 62% males and roughly 40% females among treated patients, whose mean age was roughly 40 years. Overall study findings and caveats: Pseudoprogression apparently tracked independently of changes in top peripheral T cell clonotypes. Overall, about 92% of patients had vaccine-induced immune responses.

Time point described: week 47, end of study. Vaccination used 300 ug of mutant IDH1 20-mer peptide per dose, with topical imiquimod. CDR3 length equals 15 residues. From germline, CDR1 is KGHSH and CDR2 LQKENI. V was trimmed by 0 bases and J by 8 bases, leaving 14 bases between them. Concerning this clone: Its antigen is not identified.

The method was immunoSEQ multiplex PCR; TCRdb's version includes in-frame clones alone and lacks a portion of them. The sample includes 55,000 to 65,000 clones, less than 80% seen only once; the top ten take 5.3%. The genes are TRBV18 and TRBJ2-1; D not resolved. The clonotype comes from a man aged 45-60 years with glioma. The sequencing used PBMCs, collected from a glioma patient whose treatment included an IDH1 peptide vaccine. CDR3 nucleotides: TGTGCCAGCTCACCACCCGGTGGAGTTAAGTATGAGCAGTTCTTC. It translates to CASSPPGGVKYEQFF.